This T cell receptor (beta chain) stems from a study of Ad26.COV2.S vaccination and SARS-CoV-2 variants. Across the study: Of the COV1001 trial arms, the Ad26.COV2.S arm included the donor. Study-level results: Spike-specific CD8+ and CD4+ T cell responses reportedly showed substantial breadth after vaccination. Measurement of non-spike TCR breadth gave similar results in vaccine and placebo recipients.

TCRdb's copy holds only in-frame clones and misses some; the assay was immunoSEQ multiplex PCR. In the table there are 400,000 to 500,000 clones, 70% to 90% of which are singletons. The CDR3 has 17 residues. Between the trimmed V and J ends, which lost 5 bases and 5 bases, there was a span of 22 bases. The germline V gene encodes CDR1 MDHEN and CDR2 SYDVKM. Treatment defined: some 19 received Ad26.COV2.S at low or high dose, single or two shots; several received placebo; per-sample allocation not given. Sample collection was performed on day 63 after the first vaccine or placebo injection. Adults aged 18-55 years in Boston included the donor. Points on this clone: Its antigen is currently unknown.

The source of this sequence is a person aged 18-65 years who received the Ad26.COV2.S COVID-19 vaccine or a placebo. The sequencing here drew on peripheral blood, taken in a trial of Ad26.COV2.S vaccine versus placebo. The V call is TRBV28, the J call TRBJ1-5, with TRBD1 as a possible D gene (5 bases). CDR3 sequence reads: CASSITYSTAADQPQHF. The CDR3 nucleotides read TGTGCCAGCAGTATAACATATTCGACAGCGGCAGATCAGCCCCAGCATTTT. Variable domain in full (rest from reference TRBV28 and TRBJ1-5): DVKVTQSSRYLVKRTGEKVFLECVQDMDHENMFWYRQDPGLGLRLIYFSYDVKMKEKGDIPEGYSVSREKKERFSLILESASTNQTSMYLCASSITYSTAADQPQHFGDGTRLSIL.